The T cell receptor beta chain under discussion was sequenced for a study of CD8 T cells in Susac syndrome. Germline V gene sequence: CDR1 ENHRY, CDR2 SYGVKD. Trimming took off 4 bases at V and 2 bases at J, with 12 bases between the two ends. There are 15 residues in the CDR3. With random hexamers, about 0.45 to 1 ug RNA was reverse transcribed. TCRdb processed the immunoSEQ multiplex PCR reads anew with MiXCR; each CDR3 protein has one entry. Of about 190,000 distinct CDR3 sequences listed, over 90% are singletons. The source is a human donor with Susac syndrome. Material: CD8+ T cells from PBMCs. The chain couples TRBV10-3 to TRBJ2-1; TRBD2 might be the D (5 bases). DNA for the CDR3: TGTGCCATCAGTGTCGGGGATACGGCCTACAATGAGCAGTTCTTC. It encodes CAISVGDTAYNEQFF.